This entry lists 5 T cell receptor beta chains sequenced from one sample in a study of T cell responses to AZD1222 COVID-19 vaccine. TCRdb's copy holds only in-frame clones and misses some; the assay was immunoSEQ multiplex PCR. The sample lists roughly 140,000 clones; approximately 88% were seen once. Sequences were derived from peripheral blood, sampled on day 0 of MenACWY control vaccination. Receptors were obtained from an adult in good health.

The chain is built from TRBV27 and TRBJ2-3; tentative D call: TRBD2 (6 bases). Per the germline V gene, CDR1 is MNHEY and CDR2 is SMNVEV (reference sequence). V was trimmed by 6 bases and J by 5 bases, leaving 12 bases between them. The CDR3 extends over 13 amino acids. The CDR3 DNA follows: TGTGCCAGCAGCCCGAGGAGGGGAGATACGCAGTATTTT. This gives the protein CASSPRRGDTQYF.

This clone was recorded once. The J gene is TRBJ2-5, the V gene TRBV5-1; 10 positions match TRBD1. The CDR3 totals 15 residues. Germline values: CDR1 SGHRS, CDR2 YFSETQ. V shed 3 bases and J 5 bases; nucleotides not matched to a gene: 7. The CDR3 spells CASSSTGTGEETQYF. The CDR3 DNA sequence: TGCGCCAGCAGCTCCACCGGGACAGGGGAGGAGACCCAGTACTTC.

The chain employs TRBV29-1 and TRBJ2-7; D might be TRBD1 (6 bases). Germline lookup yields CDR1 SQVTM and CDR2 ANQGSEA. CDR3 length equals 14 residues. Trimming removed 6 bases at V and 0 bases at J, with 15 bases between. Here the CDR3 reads CSVRRDTTSYEQYF. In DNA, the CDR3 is TGCAGCGTCCGCCGGGACACCACCTCCTACGAGCAGTACTTC.

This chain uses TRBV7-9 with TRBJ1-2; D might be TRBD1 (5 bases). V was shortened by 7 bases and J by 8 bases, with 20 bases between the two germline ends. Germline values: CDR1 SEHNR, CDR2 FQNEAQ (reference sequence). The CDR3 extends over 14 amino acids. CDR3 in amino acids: CASIDSGTARGYTF. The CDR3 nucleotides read TGTGCCAGCATCGACTCCGGGACCGCCCGAGGCTACACCTTC.

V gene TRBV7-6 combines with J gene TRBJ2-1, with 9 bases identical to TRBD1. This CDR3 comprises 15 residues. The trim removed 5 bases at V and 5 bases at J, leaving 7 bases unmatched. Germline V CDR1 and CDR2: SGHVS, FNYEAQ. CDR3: CASSRTGAANNEQFF. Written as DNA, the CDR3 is TGTGCCAGCAGCCGGACAGGGGCCGCGAACAATGAGCAGTTCTTC.